This TCR beta chain was captured by sequencing in a study of blood T cell repertoires in COVID-19 (dated by TCRdb to between 2020 and 2021). Notes on the research overall: Samples from collaborators originated in the United States, Italy and Spain and spanned both the acute and convalescent phases of COVID-19. The prospective study material was composed of cDNA or gDNA derived from T cells, B-cell-depleted T cells, or PBMCs. Subjects who had been exposed to COVID-19, were actively infected with it, or had recovered from it provided the deeply sampled blood TCRbeta repertoires that made up the dataset. The repertoires were released in a freely available public database intended as a resource for research on the immune response to SARS-CoV-2. Samples came from the ongoing ImmuneRACE study (first 160 participants) plus 1,254 subjects from 6 global collaborators. The sample metadata nearly always contained a de-identified subject ID, COVID-19 status, age in years and sex. HLA class I and class II types, where available, came from metadata supplied by the sample provider rather than from assay-based typing.

Another Seattle source contributed samples from volunteer blood donors who had recovered from COVID-19. Collaborating institutions collected whole blood in K2EDTA tubes following their own protocols. For TCRbeta analysis, collaborator samples were shipped as frozen whole blood, as isolated PBMCs, or as DNA extracted from either sample type. TCRbeta CDR3 regions were amplified from genomic DNA using the immunoSEQ Assay, a bias-controlled multiplex PCR. In the authors' own workflow: Nucleated cell counts per sample were estimated from amplification of reference gene primers within the assay. To quantify the absolute abundance of each unique TCRbeta CDR3 rearrangement, sequence reads were collapsed and filtered. Productive Simpson clonality was computed per sample as the square root of Simpson's diversity index over productive rearrangements. This is the immuneACCESS table as TCRdb keeps it, with only in-frame sequences that have V and J called. A part of the clones is gone; compared with another copy, unresolved V genes explain less than half, and the rest is unexplained. The V and J calls and clone size are taken from that table; D and trimming were inferred from the DNA. The sample yields about 240,000 clones; about 83% were counted once. The ten largest clones take up roughly 1.9% of the sample.

Overall results and qualifications from the work: How much clinical and demographic metadata was included differed by source and by participant, and the metadata was provided uncurated.

A single count supports this clone. The antigen it binds to is not known. Qualities for individual bases were not recorded, and no much larger clone is one base off. Spanning cysteine to phenylalanine, the CDR3 consists of 14 amino acids. The retained sequence is limited to the CDR3, 42 bases, with the frame set at the first base. The germline V gene provides CDR1 SGHRS and CDR2 YFSETQ. Ends trimmed: V by 3 bases, J by 4 bases; bases unmatched to a gene: 6. The specimen sequenced was peripheral blood. This clonotype was sampled from a man aged 25-40 years who had recovered from COVID-19. The V and J genes are TRBV5-1 and TRBJ1-1, with 7 bases in between that match TRBD1. The sequenced DNA: TGCGCCAGCAGCTCAAAACCAGGGGGCACTGAAGCTTTCTTT. It specifies CASSSKPGGTEAFF. The entire variable domain, with the stretches around the CDR3 drawn from the reference TRBV5-1 and TRBJ1-1 proteins, is KAGVTQTPRYLIKTRGQQVTLSCSPISGHRSVSWYQQTPGQGLQFLFEYFSETQRNKGNFPGRFSGRQFSNSRSEMNVSTLELGDSALYLCASSSKPGGTEAFFGQGTRLTVV.